Below are 8 T cell receptor beta chains sequenced from a single sample in a study of shared clonotypes between healthy human individuals. Assay: immunoSEQ multiplex PCR; the TCRdb copy retains only in-frame clones and omits some. Of some 900,000 clones detected, approximately 80% appear once; the ten largest clones hold approximately 1.5%. Material for sequencing was memory CD4+ T cells sorted from blood. As to subset: CD45RA-negative fraction. The receptors stem from a man aged 18 to 30 in good health.

The chain's CDR3 is CASSLRGAGNTIYF. The CDR3 bases are TGCGCCAGCAGCTTGCGAGGGGCAGGAAACACCATATATTTT. The chain employs TRBV5-1 and TRBJ1-3; D perhaps matches TRBD1 (5 bases). Between the trimmed V and J ends, which lost 1 base and 4 bases, there was a span of 9 bases. The CDR3 consists of 14 residues. The germline gives CDR1 SGHRS, CDR2 YFSETQ. Drawing the rest from reference TRBV5-1 and TRBJ1-3, the complete variable domain is KAGVTQTPRYLIKTRGQQVTLSCSPISGHRSVSWYQQTPGQGLQFLFEYFSETQRNKGNFPGRFSGRQFSNSRSEMNVSTLELGDSALYLCASSLRGAGNTIYFGEGSWLTVV.

This rearrangement joins TRBV5-5 to TRBJ2-1; tentative D call: TRBD2 (6 bases). The CDR3 runs to 15 residues. Germline values: CDR1 SGHKS, CDR2 YYEKEE (reference sequence). Trimming took 3 bases from V and 0 from J, leaving 10 bases between them. The chain's CDR3 is CASSSGLRSYNEQFF. The CDR3 coding sequence is TGTGCCAGCAGCTCGGGACTGCGCTCCTACAATGAGCAGTTCTTC.

The chain combines TRBV6-5 with TRBJ2-3; tentatively, D is TRBD2 (5 bases). Trimming cost V 4 bases and J 8 bases, with 7 bases left between them. CDR3 length: 11 amino acids. The V gene's germline CDR1 is MNHEY and CDR2 SVGAGI. For the CDR3, the DNA is TGTGCCAGCAGTTCTCGGGGTACGCAGTATTTT. Protein: CASSSRGTQYF.

The chain is built from TRBV5-1 and TRBJ1-1; possibly TRBD1 for D (5 bases). Germline CDR1 SGHRS, CDR2 YFSETQ. With 0 bases removed from V and 1 base from J, the gap between germline ends came to 13 bases. The CDR3 is made up of 16 amino acids. In DNA form, the CDR3 reads TGCGCCAGCAGCTTGGTTACCGGGGCCTCGAACACTGAAGCTTTCTTT. Translation: CASSLVTGASNTEAFF.

The V call is TRBV5-1, the J call TRBJ2-3; 7 bases agree with TRBD2. Losses at the gene ends were 0 bases for V and 1 base for J; bases not matched to a gene: 5. Germline V gene sequence: CDR1 SGHRS, CDR2 YFSETQ. The CDR3 has 16 amino acids. CDR3 sequence: CASSLEGLAGTDTQYF. CDR3 bases: TGCGCCAGCAGCTTGGAAGGGCTAGCGGGCACAGATACGCAGTATTTT. Full variable domain (remainder filled in from reference TRBV5-1 and TRBJ2-3): KAGVTQTPRYLIKTRGQQVTLSCSPISGHRSVSWYQQTPGQGLQFLFEYFSETQRNKGNFPGRFSGRQFSNSRSEMNVSTLELGDSALYLCASSLEGLAGTDTQYFGPGTRLTVL.

The V call is TRBV7-9, the J call TRBJ2-5; D is ambiguous. There are 14 residues in the CDR3. Trimming shortened V by 3 bases and J by 1 base, and 9 bases separated the two germline ends. CDR1 SEHNR and CDR2 FQNEAQ come from the germline V gene (reference sequence). The CDR3 bases are TGTGCCAGCAGCTTGGCCAGGAGCCAAGAGACCCAGTACTTC. It is translated as CASSLARSQETQYF.

For this clone: An end of the junction does not agree with germline; a read error may underlie this. V is TRBV7-7 and J is TRBJ2-1; D is possibly TRBD1 or TRBD2 (6 bases each). This CDR3 contains 19 residues. Looked up from germline, CDR1 is SSHAT and CDR2 is FNYEAQ (reference sequence). The DNA for the CDR3 is TGTGCTAGCAGCTTAGCTCCACGGGGGCGGGCCAGCTCCTACAATGAGCAGTTCTTC. This gives the protein CASSLAPRGRASSYNEQFF.

The chain recombines TRBV7-9 with TRBJ1-1, with D perhaps matching TRBD1 (5 bases). The V end was cut by 1 base, the J end by 5 bases, with 14 bases between. The CDR3 sequence is 15 residues long. Germline values: CDR1 SEHNR, CDR2 FQNEAQ (reference sequence). This CDR3 reads CASSLVPQEGTEAFF. Here the CDR3 DNA reads TGTGCCAGCAGCTTAGTACCTCAAGAGGGGACTGAAGCTTTCTTT.